This TCR beta chain was documented in a study of early T cells in non-severe SARS-CoV-2 infection. Study at large: Unsorted whole blood bulk RNA was sequenced, with unpaired chains. Study-wide findings and caveats: VDJdb matching skewed toward anti-spike CD8 responses, missing private and CD4 specificities.

Germline V gives CDR1 SGHDN, CDR2 FVKESK. This CDR3 spans 16 amino acids. Individually, cDNA molecules had unique molecular identifiers attached to them. A single record per CDR3 protein comes from TCRdb applying MiXCR to the 5' RACE reads. This table holds approximately 64,000 distinct CDR3 sequences, just over 20% found once. Details on this clonotype: What it binds is not known. The junction shows a germline mismatch at one end, possibly a read error.

V and J are TRBV14 and TRBJ2-3; tentative D call: TRBD1 (5 bases). This TCR was recovered from an adult who was a healthcare worker with PCR-confirmed SARS-CoV-2 infection or an uninfected control (not recorded which). The sequencing here drew on whole blood, taken at baseline. CDR3 sequence reads: CSSSPLGGALGDTQYF. CDR3 bases: TGTTCCAGCAGCCCTCTTGGTGGGGCCCTTGGAGATACGCAGTATTTT.